This T cell receptor (beta chain) was sequenced during a study of CD8+ T cells in alopecia areata. The germline V and J ends were trimmed by 2 bases and 6 bases, with 6 bases remaining between them. The CDR3 runs to 12 residues. Germline V gene data show CDR1 as SGHTA and CDR2 as FQGNSA. Treatment given: oral pan-JAK inhibitor, 5-10 mg twice daily. Investigators isolated RNA and reverse transcribed it into cDNA to act as the sequencing template. Clones were read by immunoSEQ multiplex PCR, and TCRdb kept only the in-frame ones, dropping some. The repertoire holds 150,000 to 200,000 clones, with around 64% as singletons.

The sequence was obtained from a human donor with alopecia areata. The chain combines TRBV7-2 with TRBJ2-3; perhaps TRBD2 as D (6 bases). Sequences were derived from CD4+ T cells sorted from blood, sampled around week 50, from a patient treated with tofacitinib. The CDR3 coding sequence is TGTGCCAGCAGCTTACTAGCGGATACGCAGTATTTT. Its protein is CASSLLADTQYF.